This TCR beta chain stems from a study of blood T cell repertoires in COVID-19 (dated by TCRdb to the early 2020s). The study in broad terms: The collaborator samples originated in the United States, Italy and Spain and spanned the acute and convalescent phases of COVID-19. The material from the prospective study consisted of cDNA or gDNA derived from T cells, B-cell-depleted T cells, or PBMCs. Deeply sampled blood TCRbeta repertoires from subjects exposed to, actively infected with, or recovered from COVID-19 were included in the dataset. The repertoires were made available in a free public database intended to serve as a resource for research on the immune response to SARS-CoV-2. Samples came from the ongoing ImmuneRACE study (first 160 participants) plus 1,254 subjects from 6 global collaborators. Nearly every sample came with metadata listing a de-identified subject ID, COVID-19 status, age in years and sex. Where available, HLA class I and class II types were obtained from metadata supplied by the sample provider rather than from assay-based typing.

In the prospective study, participants were about 18 to 95 years old, resided in about two dozen geographic areas of the United States, and were enrolled through a virtual design. In the prospective study, cohorts were assigned on the basis of participant-reported clinical history obtained from a screening survey and a study questionnaire. For ImmuneRACE Cohort 3, a participant was defined as recovered based on two consecutive negative NP/OP PCR tests, clearance by a healthcare professional, or resolution of symptoms. Each participant in the prospective study had whole blood, serum and a nasopharyngeal or oropharyngeal swab collected by mobile phlebotomists. Over a roughly 2-month period, participants in the prospective study had the option of providing additional blood draws and questionnaires. Before DNA extraction, blood samples from the prospective study were shipped at room temperature or frozen.

The CDR3 goes from the cysteine to the phenylalanine over 12 residues. This entry keeps only the CDR3 DNA: 36 bases, framed from base 1. V drops 7 bases and J drops 4 bases, leaving 10 bases in between. According to the germline V gene, CDR1 reads ENHRY and CDR2 reads SYGVKD. The paper as a whole reports these results and caveats: The quantity of clinical and demographic metadata differed by source and by participant and was supplied without curation.

TCRbeta CDR3 regions were amplified from genomic DNA by means of the immunoSEQ Assay, a bias-controlled multiplex PCR. As for the original processing: The number of nucleated cells in each sample was estimated from the amplification of reference gene primers within the assay. Sequence reads were collapsed and filtered to measure the absolute abundance of every unique TCRbeta CDR3 rearrangement. Productive Simpson clonality was computed per sample as the square root of Simpson's diversity index over productive rearrangements. Here the immuneACCESS table is served through TCRdb, limited to in-frame sequences with V and J called. Missing clones are a known gap in these copies; in checked studies unresolved V genes cover under half, and the rest lacks a known reason. V and J calls and clone size are copied from that table; D and trimming were computed from the DNA. The sample table shows almost 500,000 clones, and 88% are seen once. Together, the top ten hold 8% to 9.5% of the sample.

This clone has only one observation. Its specific antigen is unknown. No qualities accompany the bases; no much larger clone lies one base away. This TCR came from a woman in her sixties or seventies who had recovered from COVID-19. This chain is built from TRBV10-3 and TRBJ2-5; possibly the D gene is TRBD2, per 5 matching bases. The sample comprised PBMCs or T cells enriched from blood (not recorded which). The nucleotide sequence is given as TGTGCCATCATGGGCGGAGGAGAGACCCAGTACTTC. This yields the protein CAIMGGGETQYF.